What follows are 15 T cell receptor beta chains derived from one specimen sequenced in a study of OX40 agonist ivuxolimab in advanced cancers. Here immunoSEQ multiplex PCR was the method, and the copy in TCRdb shows in-frame clones only, minus some. The sample contains tens of thousands of clones, 65% to 90% of which appear only once. The sequencing used CD4+ or CD8+ T cells sorted from blood, collected in a trial of the OX40 agonist ivuxolimab. Receptor source: an adult with an advanced solid tumor such as melanoma, head and neck, liver or kidney cancer.

The rearrangement uses TRBV29-1 and TRBJ1-5; 10 bases line up with TRBD1. This CDR3 is 14 amino acids long. Trimming took 4 bases from V and 2 from J; bases not matched to a gene: 2. The germline V gene has CDR1 SQVTM and CDR2 ANQGSEA. The CDR3 coding sequence is TGCAGCGTTGGACAGGGGGCCGGCAATCAGCCCCAGCATTTT. Encoded protein: CSVGQGAGNQPQHF. Full variable domain (rest looked up from reference TRBV29-1 and TRBJ1-5): SAVISQKPSRDICQRGTSLTIQCQVDSQVTMMFWYRQQPGQSLTLIATANQGSEATYESGFVIDKFPISRPNLTFSTLTVSNMSPEDSSIYLCSVGQGAGNQPQHFGDGTRLSIL.

The V call is TRBV29-1, the J call TRBJ2-3; 7 bases match TRBD1. The CDR3 covers 12 residues. Per the germline V gene, CDR1 is SQVTM and CDR2 is ANQGSEA. The CDR3 nucleotides are TGCGGCGAGCGGACAGGTCCAGATACGCAGTATTTT. Its translation: CGERTGPDTQYF.

V and J are TRBV27 and TRBJ1-6; 7 bases match TRBD1. Germline loops: CDR1 MNHEY, CDR2 SMNVEV (reference sequence). J lost 6 bases, V lost 6 bases, and 2 bases had no gene match. This CDR3 contains 13 residues. The CDR3 bases are TGTGCCAGCAGCTGGGACAGTAATTCACCCCTCCACTTT. This gives the protein CASSWDSNSPLHF.

This clone showed up just a few times. This chain connects TRBV2 to TRBJ2-7; D not resolved. CDR1 SNHLY and CDR2 FYNNEI come from the germline V gene. The CDR3 loop spans 12 amino acids. V dropped 8 bases and J dropped 1 base, with 9 bases sitting between them. This CDR3 is CASSTVSYEQYF. The CDR3 DNA sequence: TGTGCCAGCTCGACTGTTTCCTACGAGCAGTACTTC.

This sequence joins TRBV19 and TRBJ2-7, with 8 bases that match TRBD2. There are 12 residues in the CDR3. J was trimmed by 3 bases and V by 10 bases; bases with no gene match: 5. Germline CDR1 is LNHDA and CDR2 is SQIVND (reference sequence). The chain's CDR3 is CATASGSYEQYF. In nucleotides, the CDR3 is TGTGCCACTGCCAGCGGGAGCTACGAGCAGTACTTC.

The chain recombines TRBV5-1 with TRBJ2-7; D is unresolved. Germline loops: CDR1 SGHRS, CDR2 YFSETQ. The ends were cut back, 0 bases at V and 4 bases at J, with 2 bases in the middle. The CDR3 sequence is 11 residues long. CDR3 bases: TGCGCCAGCAGCTTGGCATACGAGCAGTACTTC. Its translation: CASSLAYEQYF.

This clone has more than one count but fewer than ten. The chain uses TRBV7-9 and TRBJ1-1, with a weak D call TRBD1 (5 bases). V was cut by 0 bases and J by 2 bases, with 10 bases left in between. The CDR3 covers 15 residues. Germline V CDR1 and CDR2: SEHNR, FQNEAQ (reference sequence). CDR3 protein: CASSLAGRVNTEAFF. CDR3 nucleotide sequence: TGTGCCAGCAGCTTAGCGGGCAGGGTTAACACTGAAGCTTTCTTT. The full variable domain, completed using reference TRBV7-9 and TRBJ1-1, is DTGVSQNPRHKITKRGQNVTFRCDPISEHNRLYWYRQTLGQGPEFLTYFQNEAQLEKSRLLSDRFSAERPKGSFSTLEIQRTEQGDSAMYLCASSLAGRVNTEAFFGQGTRLTVV.

This clone is large by share. The chain links TRBV28 to TRBJ1-5; D is unresolved. The CDR3 is 12 residues long. V lost 7 bases to trimming and J lost 7 bases, with 11 bases between them. Germline V gene data show CDR1 as MDHEN and CDR2 as SYDVKM. The CDR3 is CASKRRRQPQHF. In DNA form, the CDR3 reads TGTGCCAGCAAAAGGAGGAGACAGCCCCAGCATTTT.

V and J are TRBV7-8 and TRBJ1-1, with TRBD1 as a possible D gene (6 bases). This CDR3 comprises 13 residues. V was pared by 5 bases and J by 4 bases, with 11 bases between. Germline V gives CDR1 SGHVS, CDR2 FQNEAQ. This CDR3 is CASSSRGSTEAFF. Here the CDR3 DNA reads TGTGCCAGCAGCAGCAGGGGAAGCACTGAAGCTTTCTTT. The full variable domain, with the rest looked up from reference TRBV7-8 and TRBJ1-1, is GAGVSQSPRYKVAKRGQDVALRCDPISGHVSLFWYQQALGQGPEFLTYFQNEAQLDKSGLPSDRFFAERPEGSVSTLKIQRTQQEDSAVYLCASSSRGSTEAFFGQGTRLTVV.

The chain combines TRBV6-1 with TRBJ2-1, with 7 bases matching TRBD1. The CDR3 is made up of 15 amino acids. In germline, CDR1 is MNHNS, CDR2 SASEGT. The V segment lost 2 bases and the J segment 5 bases; nucleotides outside the gene matches: 6. Here the CDR3 DNA reads TGTGCCAGCAGTGAATCTACGGGACAGCACAATGAGCAGTTCTTC. Encoded protein: CASSESTGQHNEQFF.

J is TRBJ2-7 and V is TRBV28, with 8 positions matching TRBD1. Germline CDR1 and CDR2: MDHEN and SYDVKM. Trimming took 8 bases from V and 3 from J; bases not matched to a gene: 9. This CDR3 is built from 14 residues. The CDR3 is CASGLDREVYEQYF. Here the CDR3 DNA reads TGTGCCAGCGGACTGGACAGGGAGGTCTACGAGCAGTACTTC.

J is TRBJ2-7 and V is TRBV13, with 12 nucleotides matching TRBD2. Germline V gene lookup returns CDR1 PRHDT and CDR2 FYEKMQ (reference sequence). The V gene end was trimmed by 0 bases and the J gene end by 2 bases; junction bases not matched to a gene: 2. CDR3 length: 16 amino acids. DNA for the CDR3: TGTGCCAGCAGCTTAGGACTAGCGGGGGGAACCTACGAGCAGTACTTC. This encodes CASSLGLAGGTYEQYF.

The rearrangement uses TRBV5-6 and TRBJ2-3; TRBD2 matches at 7 bases. V was pared by 4 bases and J by 7 bases, with 9 bases of the junction left unmatched. Germline CDR1 is SGHDT and CDR2 is YYEEEE. CDR3 length equals 14 residues. The CDR3 region has the DNA TGTGCCAGCAGCCCCGTTGGGGAGGGGAATACGCAGTATTTT. Translated, it gives CASSPVGEGNTQYF.

This chain uses TRBV5-5 with TRBJ2-7; D gene unclear. The germline V and J ends were trimmed by 4 bases and 0 bases, with 11 bases remaining between them. The CDR3 contains 14 residues. Germline V CDR1 and CDR2: SGHKS, YYEKEE (reference sequence). CDR3 nucleotide sequence: TGTGCCAGCAGCGCTAAACACGACTCCTACGAGCAGTACTTC. Translating gives CASSAKHDSYEQYF.

V is TRBV5-8 and J is TRBJ1-1; the D gene is possibly TRBD1 (6 bases). Trimming stripped 5 bases from V and 2 bases from J, with 13 bases between. CDR3 length: 14 residues. Germline lookup yields CDR1 SGHTS and CDR2 YDEGEE. The CDR3: CASRPGVGNTEAFF. Written as DNA, the CDR3 is TGTGCCAGCAGACCAGGGGTTGGAAACACTGAAGCTTTCTTT.